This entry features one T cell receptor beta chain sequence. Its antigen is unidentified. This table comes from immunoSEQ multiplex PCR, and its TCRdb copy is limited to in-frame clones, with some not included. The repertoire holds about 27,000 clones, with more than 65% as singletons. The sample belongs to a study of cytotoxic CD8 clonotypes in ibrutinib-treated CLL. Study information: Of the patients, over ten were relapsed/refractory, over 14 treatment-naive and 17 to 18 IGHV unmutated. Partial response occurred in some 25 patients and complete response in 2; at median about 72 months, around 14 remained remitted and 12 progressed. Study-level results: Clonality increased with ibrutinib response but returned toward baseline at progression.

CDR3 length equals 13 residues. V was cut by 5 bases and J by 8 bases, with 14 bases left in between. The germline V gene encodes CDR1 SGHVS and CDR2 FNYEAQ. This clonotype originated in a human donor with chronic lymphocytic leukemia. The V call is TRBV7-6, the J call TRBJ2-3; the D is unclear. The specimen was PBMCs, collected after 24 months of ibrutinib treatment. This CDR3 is CASSVTVGPTQYF. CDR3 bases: TGTGCCAGCAGCGTTACCGTAGGGCCTACGCAGTATTTT.